This T cell receptor beta chain was profiled in a study of cytotoxic CD8 clonotypes in ibrutinib-treated CLL. Clones were sequenced by immunoSEQ multiplex PCR, and TCRdb holds only the in-frame ones, with some missing. The table has about 97,000 clones, approximately 80% seen once; the top ten hold approximately 25%. Trimming shortened V by 4 bases and J by 2 bases, and 9 bases separated the two germline ends. In germline, CDR1 is SGHRS, CDR2 YFSETQ. This CDR3 contains 13 residues. The TCR originated in a human donor with chronic lymphocytic leukemia. The chain links TRBV5-1 to TRBJ1-1; no clear D gene. The starting material was PBMCs, obtained after 24 months of ibrutinib treatment. Written as DNA, the CDR3 is TGCGCCAGCAGCGGTCAGGAAAACACTGAAGCTTTCTTT. Its translation is CASSGQENTEAFF.